This T cell receptor beta chain emerged from a study of cytomegalovirus exposure and HLA in healthy donors. The study ran its PCR with 60 Vbeta and 13 Jbeta primers. The method was immunoSEQ multiplex PCR; TCRdb's version includes in-frame clones alone and lacks a portion of them. The sample lists about 190,000 clones, over 70% occurring once. Unrecorded immune exposures were likely, despite nominal health at sampling. The V gene's germline CDR1 is SNHLY and CDR2 FYNNEI. This CDR3 spans 12 amino acids. V was clipped by 8 bases and J by 3 bases, with 10 bases between them. This chain joins TRBV2 and TRBJ1-2; D not certain. Sequencing was carried out using PBMCs. The receptor's source is a man aged 50 to 60 in good health and CMV-seronegative. The CDR3 here is CASLNSYYGYTF. The CDR3 coding sequence is TGTGCCAGCCTTAATAGCTACTATGGCTACACCTTC.